The clone carrying this TCR beta chain was seen many times. This sample includes further DNA sequences coding for the same CDR3. These data are taken from a study of blood T cell repertoires in COVID-19. Study-level background: Whether acute or convalescent, the COVID-19 samples came from the United States, Italy and Spain. The analysed material was cDNA or gDNA that came from T cells, B-cell-depleted T cells, or PBMCs.

Germline trimming cut 3 bases from V and 0 bases from J; bases unmatched to any gene: 5. The CDR3 length is 15 residues. Germline V lookup: CDR1 GTSNPN, CDR2 SVGIG (reference sequence). Original processing methods: From reference gene primer amplification, estimates of nucleated cell counts were derived. Method: immunoSEQ multiplex PCR; TCRdb's copy keeps in-frame clones and lacks some. V and J calls plus clone size are reproduced from that table; the DNA served to infer D and trimming. The table has tens of thousands of clones, around 72% seen once. The sample consisted of peripheral blood. The chain joins TRBV30 to TRBJ1-5, with TRBD1 matching 7 bases. The sequence came from a boy younger than 10 with active or convalescent COVID-19. CDR3 DNA sequence: TGTGCCTGGAGCCTAGGGGGCTCTAGCAATCAGCCCCAGCATTTT. Its translation: CAWSLGGSSNQPQHF.